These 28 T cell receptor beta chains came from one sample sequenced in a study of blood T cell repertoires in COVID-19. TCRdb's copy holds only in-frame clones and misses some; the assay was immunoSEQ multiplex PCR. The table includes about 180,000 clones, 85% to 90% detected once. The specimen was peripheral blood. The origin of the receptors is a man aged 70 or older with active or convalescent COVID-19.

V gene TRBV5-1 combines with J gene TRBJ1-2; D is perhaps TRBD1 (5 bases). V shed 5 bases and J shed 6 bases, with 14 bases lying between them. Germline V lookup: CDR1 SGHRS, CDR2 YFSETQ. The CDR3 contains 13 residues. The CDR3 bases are TGCGCCAGCAGATCCGCAGGGTCTGATGGCTACACCTTC. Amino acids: CASRSAGSDGYTF.

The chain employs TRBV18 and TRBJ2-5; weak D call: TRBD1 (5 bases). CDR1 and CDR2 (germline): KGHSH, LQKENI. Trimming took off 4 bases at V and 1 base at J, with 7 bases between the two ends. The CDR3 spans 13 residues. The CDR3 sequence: CASSQGLQETQYF. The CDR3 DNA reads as TGTGCCAGCTCACAGGGGCTCCAAGAGACCCAGTACTTC.

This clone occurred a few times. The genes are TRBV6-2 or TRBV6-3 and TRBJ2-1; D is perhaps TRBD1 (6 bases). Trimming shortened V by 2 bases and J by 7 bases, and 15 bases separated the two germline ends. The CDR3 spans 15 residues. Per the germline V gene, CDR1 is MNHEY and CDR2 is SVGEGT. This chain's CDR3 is CASSYPDSLANEQFF. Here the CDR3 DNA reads TGTGCCAGCAGTTACCCGGACAGTCTGGCGAATGAGCAGTTCTTC.

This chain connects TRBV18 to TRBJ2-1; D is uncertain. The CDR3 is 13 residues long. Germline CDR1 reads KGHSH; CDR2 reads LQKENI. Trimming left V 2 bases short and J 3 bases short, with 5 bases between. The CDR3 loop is CASSPILYNEQFF. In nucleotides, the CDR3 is TGTGCCAGCTCACCAATACTCTACAATGAGCAGTTCTTC.

The CDR3 coding sequence is TGTGCCAGTAGTCTCCCACTAGCGTTCTCCTACAATGAGCAGTTCTTC. This codes for CASSLPLAFSYNEQFF. The chain uses TRBV19 and TRBJ2-1, with TRBD2 matching 7 bases. The CDR3 loop spans 16 amino acids. The germline CDR1 and CDR2 sequences are LNHDA and SQIVND (reference sequence). Losses at the gene ends were 5 bases for V and 0 bases for J; bases not matched to a gene: 7.

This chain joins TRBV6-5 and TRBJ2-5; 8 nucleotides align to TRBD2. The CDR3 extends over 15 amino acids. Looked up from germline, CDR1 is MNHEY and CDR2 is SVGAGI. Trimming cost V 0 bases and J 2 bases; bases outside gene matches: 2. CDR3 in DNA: TGTGCCAGCAGTTACTCACTAGCGGCTCAAGAGACCCAGTACTTC. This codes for CASSYSLAAQETQYF.

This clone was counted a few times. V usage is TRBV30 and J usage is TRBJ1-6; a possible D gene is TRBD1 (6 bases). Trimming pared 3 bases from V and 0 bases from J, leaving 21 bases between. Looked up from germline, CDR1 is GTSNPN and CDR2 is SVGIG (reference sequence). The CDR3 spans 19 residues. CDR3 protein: CAWSDGFDRPSSYNSPLHF. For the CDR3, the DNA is TGTGCCTGGAGCGACGGGTTTGACAGGCCTAGCTCCTATAATTCACCCCTCCACTTT.

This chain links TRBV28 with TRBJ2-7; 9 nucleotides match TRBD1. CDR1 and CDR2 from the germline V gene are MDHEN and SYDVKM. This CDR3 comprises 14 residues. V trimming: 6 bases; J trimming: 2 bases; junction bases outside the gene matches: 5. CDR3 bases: TGTGCCAGCAGACCTGGGACAGGGACCTACGAGCAGTACTTC. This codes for CASRPGTGTYEQYF.

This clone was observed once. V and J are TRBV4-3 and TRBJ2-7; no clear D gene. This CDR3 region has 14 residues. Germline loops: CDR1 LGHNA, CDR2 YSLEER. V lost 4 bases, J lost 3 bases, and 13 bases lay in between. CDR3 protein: CASSRDTRNYEQYF. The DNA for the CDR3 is TGCGCCAGCAGCCGAGACACACGCAACTACGAGCAGTACTTC.

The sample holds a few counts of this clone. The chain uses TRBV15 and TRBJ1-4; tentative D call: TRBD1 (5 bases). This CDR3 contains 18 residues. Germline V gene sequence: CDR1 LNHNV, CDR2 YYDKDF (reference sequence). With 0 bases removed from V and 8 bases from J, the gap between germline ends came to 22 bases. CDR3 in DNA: TGTGCCACCAGCAGAGATCTCTCAGGGCCAAGGTCAGGGGAAAAACTGTTTTTT. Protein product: CATSRDLSGPRSGEKLFF.

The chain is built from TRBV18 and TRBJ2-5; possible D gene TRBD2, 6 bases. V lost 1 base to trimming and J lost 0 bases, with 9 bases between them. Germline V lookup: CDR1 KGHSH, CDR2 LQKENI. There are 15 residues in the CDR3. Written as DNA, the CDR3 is TGTGCCAGCTCACCACTGGGGGGAGACCAAGAGACCCAGTACTTC. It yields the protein CASSPLGGDQETQYF.

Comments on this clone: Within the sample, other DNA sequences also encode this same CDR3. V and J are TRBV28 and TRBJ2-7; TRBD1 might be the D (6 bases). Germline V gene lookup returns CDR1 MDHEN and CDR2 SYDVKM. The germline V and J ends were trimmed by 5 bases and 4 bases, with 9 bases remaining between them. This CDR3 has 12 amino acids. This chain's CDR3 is CASSQQGYEQYF. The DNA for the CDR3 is TGTGCCAGCAGTCAACAGGGATACGAGCAGTACTTC.

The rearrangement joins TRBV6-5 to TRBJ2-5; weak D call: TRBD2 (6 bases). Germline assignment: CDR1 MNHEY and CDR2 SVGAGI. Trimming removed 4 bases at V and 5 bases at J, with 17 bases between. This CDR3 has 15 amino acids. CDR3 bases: TGTGCCAGCAGTTTCTCAAGCCCTGGGAGGGAGACCCAGTACTTC. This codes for CASSFSSPGRETQYF.

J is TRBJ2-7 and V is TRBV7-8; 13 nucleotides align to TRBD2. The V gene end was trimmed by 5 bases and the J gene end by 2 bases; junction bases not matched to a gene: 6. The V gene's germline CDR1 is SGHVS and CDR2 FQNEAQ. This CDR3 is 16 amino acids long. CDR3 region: CASSMHGTSGTYEQYF. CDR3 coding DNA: TGTGCCAGCAGCATGCATGGGACTAGCGGGACCTACGAGCAGTACTTC.

CDR3 region: CASSLQDRGIQPQHF. As DNA, the CDR3 is TGTGCCAGTAGTCTACAGGACAGGGGGATTCAGCCCCAGCATTTT. This chain uses TRBV19 with TRBJ1-5; 10 nucleotides match TRBD1. The V gene's germline CDR1 is LNHDA and CDR2 SQIVND (reference sequence). Trimming cost V 5 bases and J 6 bases; bases outside gene matches: 7. The CDR3 contains 15 residues.

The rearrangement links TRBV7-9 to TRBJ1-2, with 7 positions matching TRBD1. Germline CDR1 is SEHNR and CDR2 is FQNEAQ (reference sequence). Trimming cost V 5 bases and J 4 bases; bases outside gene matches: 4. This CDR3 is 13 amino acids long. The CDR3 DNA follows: TGTGCCAGCAGCCTGACAGGGACCTATGGCTACACCTTC. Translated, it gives CASSLTGTYGYTF. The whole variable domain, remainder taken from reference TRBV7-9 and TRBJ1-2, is DTGVSQNPRHKITKRGQNVTFRCDPISEHNRLYWYRQTLGQGPEFLTYFQNEAQLEKSRLLSDRFSAERPKGSFSTLEIQRTEQGDSAMYLCASSLTGTYGYTFGSGTRLTVV.

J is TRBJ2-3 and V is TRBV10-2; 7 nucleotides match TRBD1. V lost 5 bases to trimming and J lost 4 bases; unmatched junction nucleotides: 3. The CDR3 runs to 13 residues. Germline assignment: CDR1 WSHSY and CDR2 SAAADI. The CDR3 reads CASSPDRADTQYF. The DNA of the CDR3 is TGCGCCAGCAGTCCAGACAGGGCAGATACGCAGTATTTT.

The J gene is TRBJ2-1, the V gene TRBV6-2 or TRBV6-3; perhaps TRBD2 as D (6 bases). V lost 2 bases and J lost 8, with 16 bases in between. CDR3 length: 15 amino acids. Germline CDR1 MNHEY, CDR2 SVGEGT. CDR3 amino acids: CASSYERAGSDEQFF. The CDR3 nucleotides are TGTGCCAGCAGTTACGAGCGGGCAGGTAGTGATGAGCAGTTCTTC.

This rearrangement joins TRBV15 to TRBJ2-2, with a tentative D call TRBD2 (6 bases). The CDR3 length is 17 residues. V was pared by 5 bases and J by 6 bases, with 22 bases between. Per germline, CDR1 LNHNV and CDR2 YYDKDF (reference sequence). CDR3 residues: CATSALLVAVGAGELFF. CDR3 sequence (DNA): TGTGCCACCAGCGCCCTTTTGGTAGCGGTTGGGGCCGGGGAGCTGTTTTTT.

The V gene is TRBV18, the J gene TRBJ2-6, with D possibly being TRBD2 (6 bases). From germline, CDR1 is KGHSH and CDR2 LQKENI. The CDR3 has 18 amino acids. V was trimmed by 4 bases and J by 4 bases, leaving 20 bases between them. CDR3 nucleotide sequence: TGTGCCAGCTCACGCTTTGAGGCCTGGGGAGGAGGGGCCAACGTCCTGACTTTC. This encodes CASSRFEAWGGGANVLTF.

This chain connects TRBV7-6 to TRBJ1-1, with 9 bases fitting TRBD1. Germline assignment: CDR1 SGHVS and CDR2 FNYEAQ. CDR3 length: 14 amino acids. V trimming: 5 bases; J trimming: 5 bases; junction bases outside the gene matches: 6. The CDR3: CASSAGQGWTEAFF. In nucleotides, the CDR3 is TGTGCCAGCAGCGCCGGACAGGGGTGGACTGAAGCTTTCTTT.

CDR3 sequence (DNA): TGTGCCAGTAGTATAAGGGGGGGGAGCATGAACACTGAAGCTTTCTTT. Its protein product is CASSIRGGSMNTEAFF. This chain uses TRBV19 with TRBJ1-1; tentative D call: TRBD1 (6 bases). The CDR3 has 16 amino acids. Germline CDR1 LNHDA, CDR2 SQIVND (reference sequence). Trimming stripped 2 bases from V and 0 bases from J, with 13 bases between.

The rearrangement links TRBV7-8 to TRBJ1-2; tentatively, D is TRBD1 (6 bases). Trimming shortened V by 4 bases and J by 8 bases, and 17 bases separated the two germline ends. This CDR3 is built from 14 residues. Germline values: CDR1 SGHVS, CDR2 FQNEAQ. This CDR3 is CASSSTTGGRGYTF. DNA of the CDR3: TGTGCCAGCAGCTCGACAACCGGGGGGCGGGGCTACACCTTC.

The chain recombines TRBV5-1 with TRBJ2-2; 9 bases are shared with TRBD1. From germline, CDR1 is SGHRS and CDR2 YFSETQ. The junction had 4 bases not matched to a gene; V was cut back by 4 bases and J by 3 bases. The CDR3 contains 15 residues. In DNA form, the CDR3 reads TGCGCCAGCAGCATGGGACAGGGTCACACCGGGGAGCTGTTTTTT. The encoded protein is CASSMGQGHTGELFF. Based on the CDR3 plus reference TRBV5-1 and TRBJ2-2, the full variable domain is KAGVTQTPRYLIKTRGQQVTLSCSPISGHRSVSWYQQTPGQGLQFLFEYFSETQRNKGNFPGRFSGRQFSNSRSEMNVSTLELGDSALYLCASSMGQGHTGELFFGEGSRLTVL.

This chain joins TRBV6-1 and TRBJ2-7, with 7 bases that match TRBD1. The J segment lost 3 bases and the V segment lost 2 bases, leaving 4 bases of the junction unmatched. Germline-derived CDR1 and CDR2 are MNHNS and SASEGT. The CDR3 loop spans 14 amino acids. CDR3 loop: CASSEWDSYYEQYF. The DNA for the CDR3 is TGTGCCAGCAGTGAATGGGACAGTTACTACGAGCAGTACTTC.

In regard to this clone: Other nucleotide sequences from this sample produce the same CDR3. The CDR3 is CASRPTSGNTGELFF. The DNA of the CDR3 is TGTGCCAGCAGACCGACTAGCGGGAACACCGGGGAGCTGTTTTTT. The chain couples TRBV28 to TRBJ2-2, with 9 nucleotides matching TRBD2. V trimming: 6 bases; J trimming: 1 base; junction bases outside the gene matches: 3. CDR3 length: 15 residues. Per germline, CDR1 MDHEN and CDR2 SYDVKM.

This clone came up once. The CDR3 DNA sequence: TGTGCCAGCAGCCAAGAGTCCGGTACGGATTCACCCCTCCACTTT. Translation: CASSQESGTDSPLHF. V is TRBV3-1 (or the pseudogene TRBV3-2) and J is TRBJ1-6; D uncertain. Trimming cost V 0 bases and J 8 bases, with 11 bases left between them. This CDR3 contains 15 residues. The germline CDR1 and CDR2 sequences are LGHDT and YNNKEL (reference sequence).

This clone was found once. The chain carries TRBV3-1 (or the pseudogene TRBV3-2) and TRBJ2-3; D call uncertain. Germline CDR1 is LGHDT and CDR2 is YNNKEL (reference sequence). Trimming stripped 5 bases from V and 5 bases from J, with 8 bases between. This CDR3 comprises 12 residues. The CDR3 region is CASSSVQDTQYF. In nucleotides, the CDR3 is TGTGCCAGCAGCTCGGTGCAAGATACGCAGTATTTT.